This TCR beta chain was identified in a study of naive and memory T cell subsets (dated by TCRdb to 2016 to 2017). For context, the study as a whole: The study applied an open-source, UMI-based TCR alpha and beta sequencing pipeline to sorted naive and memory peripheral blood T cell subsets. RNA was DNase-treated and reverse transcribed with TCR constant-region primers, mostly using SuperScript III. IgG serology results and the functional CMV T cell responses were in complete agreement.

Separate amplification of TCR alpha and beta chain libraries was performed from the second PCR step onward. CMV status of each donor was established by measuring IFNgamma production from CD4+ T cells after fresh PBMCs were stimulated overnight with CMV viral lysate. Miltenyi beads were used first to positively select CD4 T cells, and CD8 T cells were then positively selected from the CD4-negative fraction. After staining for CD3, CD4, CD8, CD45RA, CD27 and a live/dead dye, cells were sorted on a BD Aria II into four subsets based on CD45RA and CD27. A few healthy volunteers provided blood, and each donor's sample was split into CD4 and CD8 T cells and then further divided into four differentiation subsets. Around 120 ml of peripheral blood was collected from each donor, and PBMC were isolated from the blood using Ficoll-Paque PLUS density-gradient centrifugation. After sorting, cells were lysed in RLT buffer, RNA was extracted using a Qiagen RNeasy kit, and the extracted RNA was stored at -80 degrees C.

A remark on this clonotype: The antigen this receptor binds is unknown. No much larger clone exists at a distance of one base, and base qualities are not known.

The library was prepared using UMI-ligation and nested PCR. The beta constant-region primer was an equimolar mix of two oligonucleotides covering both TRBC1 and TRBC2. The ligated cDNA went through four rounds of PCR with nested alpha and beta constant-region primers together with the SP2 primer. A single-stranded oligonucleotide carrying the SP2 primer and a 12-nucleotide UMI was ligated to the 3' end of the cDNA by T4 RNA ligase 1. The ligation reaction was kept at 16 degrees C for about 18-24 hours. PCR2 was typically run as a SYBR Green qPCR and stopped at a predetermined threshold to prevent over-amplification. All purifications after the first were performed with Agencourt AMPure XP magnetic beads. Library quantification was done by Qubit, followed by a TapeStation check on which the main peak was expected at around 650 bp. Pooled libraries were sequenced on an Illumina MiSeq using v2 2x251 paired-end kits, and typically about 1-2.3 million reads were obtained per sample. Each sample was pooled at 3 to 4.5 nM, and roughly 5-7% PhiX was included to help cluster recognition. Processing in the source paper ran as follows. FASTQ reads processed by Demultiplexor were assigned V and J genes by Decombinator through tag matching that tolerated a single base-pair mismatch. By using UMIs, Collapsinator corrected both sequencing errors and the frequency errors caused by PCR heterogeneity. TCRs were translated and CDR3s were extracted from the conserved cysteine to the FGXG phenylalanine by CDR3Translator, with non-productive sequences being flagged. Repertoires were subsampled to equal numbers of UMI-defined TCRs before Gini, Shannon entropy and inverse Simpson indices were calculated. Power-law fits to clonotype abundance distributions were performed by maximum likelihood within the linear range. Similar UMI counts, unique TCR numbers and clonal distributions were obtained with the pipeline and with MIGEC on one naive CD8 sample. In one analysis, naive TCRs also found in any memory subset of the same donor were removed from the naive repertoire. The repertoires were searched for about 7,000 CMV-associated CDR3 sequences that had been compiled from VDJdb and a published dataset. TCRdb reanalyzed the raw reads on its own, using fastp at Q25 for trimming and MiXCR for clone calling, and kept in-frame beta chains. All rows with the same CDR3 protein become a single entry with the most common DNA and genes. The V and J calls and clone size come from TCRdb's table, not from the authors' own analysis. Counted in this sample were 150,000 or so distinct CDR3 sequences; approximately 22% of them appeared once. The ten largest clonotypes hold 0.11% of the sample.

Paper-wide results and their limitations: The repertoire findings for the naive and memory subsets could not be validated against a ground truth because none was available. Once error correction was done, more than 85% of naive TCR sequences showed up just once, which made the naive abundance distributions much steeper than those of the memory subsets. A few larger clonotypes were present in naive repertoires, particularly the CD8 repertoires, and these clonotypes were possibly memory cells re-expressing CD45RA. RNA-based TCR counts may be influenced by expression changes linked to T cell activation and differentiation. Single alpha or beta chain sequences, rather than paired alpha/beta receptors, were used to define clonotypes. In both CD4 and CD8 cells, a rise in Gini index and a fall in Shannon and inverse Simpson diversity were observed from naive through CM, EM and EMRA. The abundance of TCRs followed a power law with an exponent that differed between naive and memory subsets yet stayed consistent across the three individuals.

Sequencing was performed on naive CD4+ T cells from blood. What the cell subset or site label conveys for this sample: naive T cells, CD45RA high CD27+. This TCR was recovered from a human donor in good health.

The sequenced DNA is TGTGCCAGCAGCTTAGGATCTCGTACCCGGGACGAGCAGTACTTC. Its protein reads: CASSLGSRTRDEQYF. The rearranged chain carries TRBV7-2 and TRBJ2-7, with the D gene call left open. Cut back by 1 base and 5 bases, the V and J ends lie 15 bases apart. The CDR3 numbers 15 residues from cysteine through phenylalanine. Here the CDR3 DNA is all that survives: 45 bases in frame from base 1. In the germline V gene, CDR1 corresponds to SGHTA and CDR2 to FQGNSA.